The 31 T cell receptor beta chains below all came from one sample that was sequenced in a study of neoadjuvant nivolumab and ipilimumab in lung cancer. Here immunoSEQ multiplex PCR was the method, and the copy in TCRdb shows in-frame clones only, minus some. The table shows 5,000 to 6,500 clones, with less than 70% occurring only once. The specimen was tumor tissue, collected after neoadjuvant nivolumab, alone or with ipilimumab, at or shortly before surgery. These receptors all stem from an adult with non-small cell lung cancer.

This clone is classed as medium-sized. This chain connects TRBV23-1 to TRBJ2-2, with 10 bases identical to TRBD2. TRBV23-1 qualifies as an ORF whose function is uncertain. There are 16 residues in the CDR3. V lost 2 bases and J lost 5; bases outside the gene matches: 5. This CDR3 reads CASSQRSGRLTGELFF. The CDR3 nucleotides are TGCGCCAGCAGTCAACGTAGCGGGAGGCTAACCGGGGAGCTGTTTTTT.

This chain joins TRBV6-5 and TRBJ2-1; 9 bases are a match to TRBD2. After removal of 6 bases from V and 4 bases from J, the junction contained 7 bases not matched to a gene. This CDR3 has 15 residues. From germline, CDR1 is MNHEY and CDR2 SVGAGI. For the CDR3, the DNA is TGTGCCAGCAGCCCTAATAGCGGGAGATACAATGAGCAGTTCTTC. Amino acid sequence: CASSPNSGRYNEQFF.

The CDR3 DNA is TGTGCCAGCAGCGCACGACAGGGGGGCCAGCCCCAGCATTTT. Translating it yields CASSARQGGQPQHF. The chain recombines TRBV7-2 with TRBJ1-5, with 9 bases lining up with TRBD1. The CDR3 has 14 residues. V shed 5 bases and J 7 bases; nucleotides not matched to a gene: 6. CDR1 and CDR2 (germline): SGHTA, FQGNSA.

A few counts support this clone. The V and J genes are TRBV5-4 and TRBJ2-7; D is unclear. Trimming pared 2 bases from V and 5 bases from J, leaving 11 bases between. In germline, CDR1 is SGHNT, CDR2 YYREEE (reference sequence). CDR3 length equals 13 residues. CDR3 sequence: CASSLPGRDEQYF. CDR3 DNA: TGTGCCAGCAGCTTACCGGGTCGAGACGAGCAGTACTTC.

In its sample, this clone was seen once. The chain joins TRBV7-6 to TRBJ2-3; TRBD2 matches at 9 bases. CDR3 length: 17 amino acids. V lost 2 bases and J lost 4; bases outside the gene matches: 10. Per the germline V gene, CDR1 is SGHVS and CDR2 is FNYEAQ. CDR3 in DNA: TGTGCCAGCAGCTTAAATGTGGCGGGAGGGACGTCAGATACGCAGTATTTT. It is translated as CASSLNVAGGTSDTQYF.

V and J are TRBV7-2 and TRBJ2-7, with 10 bases identical to TRBD2. With V trimmed by 4 bases and J by 3 bases, 6 bases remained unmatched. Germline CDR1 reads SGHTA; CDR2 reads FQGNSA. The CDR3 spans 15 residues. CDR3: CASSSTSGIDYEQYF. The CDR3 region has the DNA TGTGCCAGCAGCTCCACTAGCGGGATAGACTACGAGCAGTACTTC.

The chain recombines TRBV28 with TRBJ2-1, with TRBD1 identical over 7 bases. The V gene end was trimmed by 9 bases and the J gene end by 5 bases; junction bases not matched to a gene: 16. The CDR3 consists of 16 residues. Germline V gene lookup returns CDR1 MDHEN and CDR2 SYDVKM. The CDR3 sequence is CASTTTTGVTNNEQFF. CDR3 bases: TGTGCCAGTACCACCACCACAGGGGTCACCAACAATGAGCAGTTCTTC.

The V and J genes are TRBV6-1 and TRBJ2-2; D may be TRBD2 (6 bases). Trimming shortened V by 1 base and J by 4 bases, and 10 bases separated the two germline ends. CDR1 is MNHNS and CDR2 is SASEGT in the germline V gene. The CDR3 sequence is 15 residues long. CDR3 region: CASSEEWDFTGELFF. The CDR3 bases are TGTGCCAGCAGTGAAGAATGGGACTTCACCGGGGAGCTGTTTTTT.

The count of this clone is one. This chain connects TRBV4-2 to TRBJ2-5; 7 nucleotides match TRBD1. The CDR3 is 15 residues long. V lost 0 bases and J lost 1; bases outside the gene matches: 2. In germline, CDR1 is LGHNA, CDR2 YNFKEQ. CDR3 coding DNA: TGTGCCAGCAGCCAAGATCAGGGGGTCCAAGAGACCCAGTACTTC. It codes for CASSQDQGVQETQYF.

The chain has TRBV9 and TRBJ2-3, with 8 bases lining up with TRBD2. Germline V gene lookup returns CDR1 SGDLS and CDR2 YYNGEE. The length of the CDR3 is 16 residues. The V and J ends lost 4 bases and 0 bases, in that order; junction bases with no gene match: 7. In nucleotides, the CDR3 is TGTGCCAGCAGCACTTATAGCGGGACGAGCACAGATACGCAGTATTTT. This encodes CASSTYSGTSTDTQYF.

The V and J genes are TRBV11-2 and TRBJ2-5; no definite D call. CDR1 and CDR2 (germline): SGHAT, FQNNGV. Trimming left V 3 bases short and J 2 bases short, with 7 bases between. The CDR3 runs to 13 residues. CDR3 sequence (DNA): TGTGCCAGCAGCTTCACGGAGCAAGAGACCCAGTACTTC. This sequence encodes CASSFTEQETQYF.

The chain couples TRBV28 to TRBJ1-2; 10 nucleotides align to TRBD1. The germline gives CDR1 MDHEN, CDR2 SYDVKM. This CDR3 contains 16 residues. J gave up 8 bases and V 5 bases, and 14 bases lay outside the gene matches. The CDR3 is CASSTLGGQGVWGYTF. The CDR3 DNA reads as TGTGCCAGCAGTACCCTAGGAGGACAGGGGGTCTGGGGCTACACCTTC.

The chain employs TRBV6-6 and TRBJ1-1; the D is unclear. V lost 6 bases and J 2 bases, leaving 13 bases between the germline ends. CDR1 is MNHNY and CDR2 is SVGAGI in the germline V gene (reference sequence). The CDR3 runs 14 residues. The CDR3 DNA follows: TGTGCCAGCAGACCCCCCACAGACAACACTGAAGCTTTCTTT. As protein: CASRPPTDNTEAFF.

This rearrangement joins TRBV19 to TRBJ1-2, with 7 bases identical to TRBD1. Germline CDR1 and CDR2: LNHDA and SQIVND (reference sequence). After removal of 6 bases from V and 4 bases from J, the junction contained 8 bases not matched to a gene. The CDR3 runs to 14 residues. The CDR3 nucleotides are TGTGCCAGTAGCTTGACAGGGCTCGCCTATGGCTACACCTTC. Encoded protein: CASSLTGLAYGYTF.

The J gene is TRBJ2-1, the V gene TRBV7-3, with D perhaps TRBD1 or TRBD2 (5 bases each). CDR1 is SGHTA, CDR2 FQGTGA, per germline. With 8 bases removed from V and 5 bases from J, the gap between germline ends came to 10 bases. This CDR3 contains 12 residues. This chain's CDR3 is CASGGVNNEQFF. CDR3 bases: TGTGCCAGCGGGGGAGTCAACAATGAGCAGTTCTTC. Based on the CDR3 plus reference TRBV7-3 and TRBJ2-1, the full variable domain is GAGVSQTPSNKVTEKGKYVELRCDPISGHTALYWYRQSLGQGPEFLIYFQGTGAADDSGLPNDRFFAVRPEGSVSTLKIQRTERGDSAVYLCASGGVNNEQFFGPGTRLTVL.

This clone is labeled large. This rearrangement joins TRBV9 to TRBJ1-4; D unresolved. This CDR3 has 12 amino acids. V lost 3 bases and J 12 bases, leaving 12 bases between the germline ends. The germline gives CDR1 SGDLS, CDR2 YYNGEE. This CDR3 reads CASSAKTGELFF. DNA of the CDR3: TGTGCCAGCAGCGCGAAGACTGGGGAACTGTTTTTT.

The V call is TRBV6-5, the J call TRBJ1-2; D call uncertain. The CDR3 has 15 residues. The germline CDR1 and CDR2 sequences are MNHEY and SVGAGI. Deletions cut 0 bases from V and 4 bases from J, with 12 bases between. The chain's CDR3 is CASSYSGDGSYGYTF. CDR3 bases: TGTGCCAGCAGTTACTCTGGAGACGGAAGCTATGGCTACACCTTC.

This sequence joins TRBV4-1 and TRBJ1-5; D is unclear. V shed 1 base and J shed 2 bases, with 6 bases lying between them. Germline CDR1 MGHRA, CDR2 YSYEKL. The CDR3 contains 14 residues. DNA for the CDR3: TGCGCCAGCAGCCAAGCTAGGGGCAATCAGCCCCAGCATTTT. This encodes CASSQARGNQPQHF.

The chain employs TRBV7-8 and TRBJ1-1, with TRBD1 matching over 9 bases. CDR1 SGHVS and CDR2 FQNEAQ come from the germline V gene. V lost 5 bases to trimming and J lost 0 bases; unmatched junction nucleotides: 7. The CDR3 runs 16 residues. CDR3 in amino acids: CASSGRQGELNTEAFF. The CDR3, as DNA: TGTGCCAGCAGCGGACGACAGGGGGAGTTGAACACTGAAGCTTTCTTT.

This chain links TRBV2 with TRBJ2-3, with 9 bases identical to TRBD1. The V gene end was trimmed by 6 bases and the J gene end by 5 bases; junction bases not matched to a gene: 0. This CDR3 spans 12 amino acids. Germline CDR1 reads SNHLY; CDR2 reads FYNNEI. DNA of the CDR3: TGTGCCAGCAGGGACAGGGGAGATACGCAGTATTTT. It encodes CASRDRGDTQYF.

This rearrangement joins TRBV2 to TRBJ1-1; tentatively, D is TRBD1 (5 bases). With 6 bases removed from V and 1 base from J, the gap between germline ends came to 15 bases. There are 15 residues in the CDR3. Germline CDR1 reads SNHLY; CDR2 reads FYNNEI. Here the CDR3 DNA reads TGTGCCAGCAGACGGGAGGGGACTGAGAACACTGAAGCTTTCTTT. The encoded protein is CASRREGTENTEAFF.

The chain employs TRBV28 and TRBJ2-2; TRBD2 aligns across 10 bases. The CDR3 is made up of 14 amino acids. CDR1 and CDR2 from the germline V gene are MDHEN and SYDVKM. Trimming took 6 bases from V and 5 from J; bases not matched to a gene: 3. The CDR3 protein is CASRLAGVTGELFF. The DNA for the CDR3 is TGTGCCAGCAGGCTAGCGGGAGTTACCGGGGAGCTGTTTTTT. Full variable domain (rest looked up from reference TRBV28 and TRBJ2-2): DVKVTQSSRYLVKRTGEKVFLECVQDMDHENMFWYRQDPGLGLRLIYFSYDVKMKEKGDIPEGYSVSREKKERFSLILESASTNQTSMYLCASRLAGVTGELFFGEGSRLTVL.

The CDR3 sequence: CASSLEHGFLGEAFF. The CDR3 nucleotides are TGTGCCAGCAGCCTAGAGCACGGGTTTCTAGGTGAAGCTTTCTTT. This sequence joins TRBV9 and TRBJ1-1; D not resolved. The V and J ends lost 4 bases and 7 bases respectively, with 20 bases between them. There are 15 residues in the CDR3. Germline lookup yields CDR1 SGDLS and CDR2 YYNGEE.

This chain connects TRBV5-1 to TRBJ1-5; D uncertain. Germline-derived CDR1 and CDR2 are SGHRS and YFSETQ. The V and J ends lost 0 bases and 4 bases respectively, with 5 bases between them. The CDR3 has 13 residues. The CDR3: CASSLAPNQPQHF. The DNA for the CDR3 is TGCGCCAGCAGCTTGGCCCCAAATCAGCCCCAGCATTTT.

The chain employs TRBV2 and TRBJ2-7; 11 positions match TRBD1. CDR3 length: 17 amino acids. Germline CDR1 reads SNHLY; CDR2 reads FYNNEI. Trimming took 6 bases from V and 3 from J; bases not matched to a gene: 13. Here the CDR3 DNA reads TGTGCCAGCAGAAGGACAGGGGGCGTTATCGCATACTACGAGCAGTACTTC. Protein sequence: CASRRTGGVIAYYEQYF.

This chain uses TRBV30 with TRBJ2-7; D unresolved. The germline CDR1 and CDR2 sequences are GTSNPN and SVGIG (reference sequence). The CDR3 covers 13 residues. V lost 2 bases to trimming and J lost 5 bases, with 13 bases between them. DNA of the CDR3: TGTGCCTGGAGTCCCGAGGCTACGGACGAGCAGTACTTC. Its translation: CAWSPEATDEQYF.

The rearrangement links TRBV7-9 to TRBJ1-5; 10 nucleotides align to TRBD1. The CDR3 length is 12 residues. Germline CDR1 and CDR2: SEHNR and FQNEAQ (reference sequence). V trimming: 8 bases; J trimming: 5 bases; junction bases outside the gene matches: 0. The CDR3, as DNA: TGTGCCAGCGGACAGGGGGATCAGCCCCAGCATTTT. Protein: CASGQGDQPQHF.

Only one count was recorded for this clone. The chain carries TRBV6-6 and TRBJ1-5, with 11 bases matching TRBD1. The CDR3 extends over 15 amino acids. V lost 5 bases, J lost 6 bases, and 6 bases stayed unmatched. Germline V lookup: CDR1 MNHNY, CDR2 SVGAGI (reference sequence). The CDR3: CASSHRTGGRQPQHF. The CDR3 region has the DNA TGTGCCAGCAGTCACCGGACAGGGGGCCGTCAGCCCCAGCATTTT.

This rearrangement joins TRBV7-9 to TRBJ2-1; 8 bases line up with TRBD2. Losses at the gene ends were 5 bases for V and 5 bases for J; bases not matched to a gene: 14. CDR3 size: 17 residues. Per the germline V gene, CDR1 is SEHNR and CDR2 is FQNEAQ (reference sequence). CDR3 bases: TGTGCCAGCAGCCCTATGATAGCGGGGAACACCAACAATGAGCAGTTCTTC. Translating gives CASSPMIAGNTNNEQFF.

This clone was picked up a small number of times. This rearrangement joins TRBV11-2 to TRBJ2-1; D perhaps matches TRBD1 (6 bases). Trimming pared 4 bases from V and 13 bases from J, leaving 11 bases between. The length of the CDR3 is 11 residues. Per the germline V gene, CDR1 is SGHAT and CDR2 is FQNNGV. The chain's CDR3 is CASSSTGTQFF. CDR3 DNA sequence: TGTGCCAGCAGCTCTACAGGGACCCAGTTCTTC.

This clone appeared a single time. The CDR3 loop is CSVEDRIRGTQPQHF. CDR3 DNA: TGCAGCGTTGAAGATCGGATCAGGGGAACTCAGCCCCAGCATTTT. V gene TRBV29-1 combines with J gene TRBJ1-5, with TRBD1 as a possible D gene (6 bases). The CDR3 covers 15 residues. Per the germline V gene, CDR1 is SQVTM and CDR2 is ANQGSEA. V lost 0 bases to trimming and J lost 6 bases, with 15 bases between them.